The 5 T cell receptor beta chains below were found in one sample sequenced in a study of T-cell memory formation after mild COVID-19. Each CDR3 protein gets one entry after TCRdb re-called the 5' RACE reads with MiXCR. The repertoire holds around 150,000 distinct CDR3 sequences, with roughly 31% as singletons. The sequencing sample was made of PBMCs or a T cell subset sorted from them (not recorded which). These receptor sequences come from an adult woman who had mild COVID-19 (a few samples of this study predate the infection). Cell type and time point are not known.

This clonotype was counted between two and nine times. The chain has TRBV7-6 and TRBJ2-7, with 9 bases that match TRBD1. Germline CDR1 is SGHVS and CDR2 is FNYEAQ. This CDR3 is built from 15 residues. J lost 4 bases, V lost 5 bases, and 9 bases had no gene match. CDR3 coding DNA: TGTGCCAGCAGCCGGGACAGGGAAGTCTTTTACGAGCAGTACTTC. It is translated as CASSRDREVFYEQYF.

This clonotype was counted between two and nine times. The chain links TRBV7-3 to TRBJ1-1; 8 nucleotides agree with TRBD1. The CDR3 loop spans 16 amino acids. The ends lost 1 base at V and 4 bases at J; junction bases unmatched: 8. Germline lookup yields CDR1 SGHTA and CDR2 FQGTGA. CDR3 sequence reads: CASSLSPDRGGTEAFF. The CDR3 coding sequence is TGTGCCAGCAGCTTAAGCCCCGACAGGGGAGGCACTGAAGCTTTCTTT.

This chain connects TRBV14 to TRBJ1-2, with D perhaps TRBD1 (5 bases). This CDR3 is built from 12 residues. The germline V gene encodes CDR1 SGHDN and CDR2 FVKESK. V lost 1 base to trimming and J lost 11 bases, with 11 bases between them. CDR3 sequence reads: CASSQAGTPYTF. CDR3 sequence (DNA): TGTGCCAGCAGCCAAGCTGGGACTCCTTACACCTTC.

The gene calls are TRBV19 and TRBJ1-2; D gene unclear. Germline V CDR1 and CDR2: LNHDA, SQIVND (reference sequence). The V end was cut by 3 bases, the J end by 9 bases, with 8 bases between. The CDR3 runs 11 residues. The CDR3 region is CASSMPGSYTF. DNA of the CDR3: TGTGCCAGTAGTATGCCTGGGAGCTACACCTTC. The variable domain in full, with the rest retrieved from reference TRBV19 and TRBJ1-2, is DGGITQSPKYLFRKEGQNVTLSCEQNLNHDAMYWYRQDPGQGLRLIYYSQIVNDFQKGDIAEGYSVSREKKESFPLTVTSAQKNPTAFYLCASSMPGSYTFGSGTRLTVV.

The V gene is TRBV6-5, the J gene TRBJ2-7, with D uncertain. V lost 0 bases to trimming and J lost 6 bases, with 15 bases between them. CDR3 length equals 15 residues. Germline lookup yields CDR1 MNHEY and CDR2 SVGAGI. The CDR3 DNA follows: TGTGCCAGCAGTTACTCGTCGAATGTGGTGACCGAGCAGTACTTC. This encodes CASSYSSNVVTEQYF.